This section outlines one T cell receptor beta chain sequence together with its context. Its antigen remains unknown. Germline V gene lookup returns CDR1 LGHNA and CDR2 YNFKEQ. The CDR3 totals 17 residues. The junction had 8 bases not matched to a gene; V was cut back by 1 base and J by 2 bases. The primer mix had 60 Vbeta and 13 Jbeta primers. The method was immunoSEQ multiplex PCR; TCRdb's version includes in-frame clones alone and lacks a portion of them. The sample contains about 300,000 clones, roughly 88% of which appear only once. These data come from a study of cytomegalovirus exposure and HLA in healthy donors. General study points: When the data were analyzed later, several of the most significant clusters appeared to be linked to common viral pathogens.

Sequenced: PBMCs. The rearrangement links TRBV4-2 to TRBJ2-5; 9 bases are shared with TRBD2. The source of this sequence is a man aged 35 to 55 in good health and CMV-seropositive. The CDR3 here is CASSQAAGLAEQETQYF. CDR3 bases: TGTGCCAGCAGCCAAGCCGCGGGACTAGCAGAACAAGAGACCCAGTACTTC.